Presented here are 24 T cell receptor beta chains from one specimen sequenced in a study of T cells after yellow fever vaccination. TCRdb re-analysed the 5' RACE reads in MiXCR, keeping a single row per CDR3 protein. In the table there are hundreds of thousands of distinct CDR3 sequences, 4.1% of which are singletons. This specimen consisted of PBMCs, obtained 5 days after the yellow fever booster vaccination. The receptors were gathered from a man between 18 and 29 years old who received the YFV17D yellow fever vaccine.

In this sample, this clonotype turned up many times. The chain employs TRBV12-3 or TRBV12-4 and TRBJ2-5; 8 bases line up with TRBD1. The trim removed 6 bases at V and 2 bases at J, leaving 2 bases unmatched. The CDR3 runs 13 residues. For the CDR3, the DNA is TGTGCCAGCAGCAACAGGGGGCAAGAGACCCAGTACTTC. It yields the protein CASSNRGQETQYF.

This clonotype was picked up a small number of times. The rearrangement links TRBV10-3 to TRBJ1-2; 12 bases are a match to TRBD1. This CDR3 contains 15 residues. CDR1 is ENHRY, CDR2 SYGVKD, per germline. J lost 2 bases, V lost 5 bases, and 3 bases had no gene match. The chain's CDR3 is CAISSGTGGNYGYTF. For the CDR3, the DNA is TGTGCCATCAGTTCCGGGACAGGGGGCAACTATGGCTACACCTTC.

The table lists this clonotype with a few counts. V gene TRBV6-5 combines with J gene TRBJ2-3, with TRBD2 matching over 11 bases. The V gene end was trimmed by 0 bases and the J gene end by 6 bases; junction bases not matched to a gene: 11. CDR3 length: 18 amino acids. Looked up from germline, CDR1 is MNHEY and CDR2 is SVGAGI. CDR3 sequence (DNA): TGTGCCAGCAGTTACTCATCCCTAGCGGGGGGCCCAGGGGATACGCAGTATTTT. Its protein is CASSYSSLAGGPGDTQYF.

This clonotype has a handful of counts. This chain links TRBV18 with TRBJ1-5; weak D call: TRBD1 (6 bases). The CDR3 loop spans 18 amino acids. CDR1 is KGHSH, CDR2 LQKENI, per germline. Trimming pared 3 bases from V and 4 bases from J, leaving 22 bases between. The CDR3 nucleotides read TGTGCCAGCTCACCGGCCCTGCGCGGGGGGCGAGGGAATCAGCCCCAGCATTTT. Amino acid sequence: CASSPALRGGRGNQPQHF.

This clonotype has a handful of counts. V gene TRBV3-1 combines with J gene TRBJ2-3; tentatively, D is TRBD2 (6 bases). CDR3 length equals 17 residues. Per germline, CDR1 LGHDT and CDR2 YNNKEL (reference sequence). V lost 1 base to trimming and J lost 0 bases, with 14 bases between them. CDR3: CASSQGPRGTSTDTQYF. The DNA of the CDR3 is TGTGCCAGCAGCCAAGGCCCACGGGGGACTAGCACAGATACGCAGTATTTT.

There are many counts of this clonotype. This sequence joins TRBV5-1 and TRBJ2-3; the D gene is possibly TRBD1 (6 bases). V dropped 2 bases and J dropped 0 bases, with 7 bases sitting between them. This CDR3 contains 14 residues. CDR1 SGHRS and CDR2 YFSETQ come from the germline V gene. This CDR3 is CASSFQGSTDTQYF. DNA of the CDR3: TGCGCCAGCAGCTTCCAGGGGAGCACAGATACGCAGTATTTT. The variable domain in full, with the rest retrieved from reference TRBV5-1 and TRBJ2-3, is KAGVTQTPRYLIKTRGQQVTLSCSPISGHRSVSWYQQTPGQGLQFLFEYFSETQRNKGNFPGRFSGRQFSNSRSEMNVSTLELGDSALYLCASSFQGSTDTQYFGPGTRLTVL.

The table lists this clonotype with a few counts. The chain links TRBV11-2 to TRBJ1-1; no clear D gene. Germline V gene sequence: CDR1 SGHAT, CDR2 FQNNGV. The CDR3 sequence is 15 residues long. The V end lost 0 bases, the J end lost 5 bases, and 13 bases lay between the germline ends. The CDR3 sequence is CASSLDRVVGTEAFF. Here the CDR3 DNA reads TGTGCCAGCAGCTTAGATCGGGTGGTGGGGACTGAAGCTTTCTTT.

This clonotype was seen many times. The gene calls are TRBV10-3 and TRBJ1-6; D gene ambiguous. The CDR3 runs 15 residues. The germline CDR1 and CDR2 sequences are ENHRY and SYGVKD. The V and J ends lost 8 bases and 9 bases respectively, with 20 bases between them. This CDR3 reads CAISKGPAIGSPLHF. The CDR3 coding sequence is TGTGCCATCTCCAAGGGCCCGGCCATCGGTTCACCCCTCCACTTT.

The chain uses TRBV5-1 and TRBJ2-1; no definite D call. From germline, CDR1 is SGHRS and CDR2 YFSETQ. The CDR3 extends over 18 amino acids. The V gene lost 0 bases and the J gene lost 0 bases, with 16 bases spanning the gap. The CDR3 is CASSLAILTPSSYNEQFF. CDR3 nucleotide sequence: TGCGCCAGCAGCTTGGCCATTTTGACACCGAGCTCCTACAATGAGCAGTTCTTC.

The sample holds a few counts of this clonotype. This chain uses TRBV4-3 with TRBJ2-3, with 8 bases matching TRBD2. V was clipped by 1 base and J by 0 bases; unmatched bases: 6. The CDR3 runs 17 residues. Germline V gene sequence: CDR1 LGHNA, CDR2 YSLEER. The CDR3 loop reads CASSQVPGGGSTDTQYF. The CDR3 DNA reads TGCGCCAGCAGCCAAGTCCCGGGGGGGGGTAGCACAGATACGCAGTATTTT.

This clonotype has a handful of counts. The chain is built from TRBV5-1 and TRBJ2-3, with TRBD1 identical over 8 bases. Per the germline V gene, CDR1 is SGHRS and CDR2 is YFSETQ. This CDR3 comprises 14 residues. The ends lost 3 bases at V and 5 bases at J; junction bases unmatched: 5. Here the CDR3 DNA reads TGCGCCAGCAGCTCGACAGGGGCCGGAGATACGCAGTATTTT. Protein sequence: CASSSTGAGDTQYF.

This clonotype was picked up a small number of times. V usage is TRBV12-3 or TRBV12-4 and J usage is TRBJ2-6; D not resolved. CDR3 length: 17 residues. The V and J ends lost 5 bases and 1 base respectively, with 15 bases between them. CDR3 loop: CASSQRTDLSGANVLTF. Written as DNA, the CDR3 is TGTGCCAGCAGTCAGAGGACGGATCTTTCTGGGGCCAACGTCCTGACTTTC.

This chain connects TRBV10-3 to TRBJ1-5; the match to TRBD1 covers 11 bases. The CDR3 loop spans 14 amino acids. The ends lost 4 bases at V and 6 bases at J; junction bases unmatched: 2. Germline loops: CDR1 ENHRY, CDR2 SYGVKD. CDR3 in DNA: TGTGCCATCAGTGGGACAGGGGGCAGTCAGCCCCAGCATTTT. As protein: CAISGTGGSQPQHF.

This clonotype came up a few times. This chain links TRBV7-2 with TRBJ2-1, with TRBD1 as a possible D gene (6 bases). Germline V gene lookup returns CDR1 SGHTA and CDR2 FQGNSA. There are 15 residues in the CDR3. The V gene lost 5 bases and the J gene lost 3 bases, with 14 bases spanning the gap. Written as DNA, the CDR3 is TGTGCCAGCAGCAAAGCCGGGACAATCTACAATGAGCAGTTCTTC. Its protein is CASSKAGTIYNEQFF.

This clonotype was picked up a small number of times. The CDR3 DNA reads TGTGCCAGCAGCTTTACCGTGTGGGCCAACGTCCTGACTTTC. As protein: CASSFTVWANVLTF. The J gene is TRBJ2-6, the V gene TRBV7-2; no clear D gene. This CDR3 comprises 14 residues. V lost 3 bases and J lost 5, with 8 bases in between. Germline lookup yields CDR1 SGHTA and CDR2 FQGNSA.

In its sample, this clonotype was seen many times. The chain couples TRBV5-1 to TRBJ2-2, with 8 bases lining up with TRBD2. With V trimmed by 4 bases and J by 0 bases, 5 bases remained unmatched. There are 16 residues in the CDR3. Germline assignment: CDR1 SGHRS and CDR2 YFSETQ. The CDR3 loop reads CASSPWRGANTGELFF. In nucleotides, the CDR3 is TGCGCCAGCAGCCCATGGCGGGGGGCGAACACCGGGGAGCTGTTTTTT.

V and J are TRBV7-2 and TRBJ1-3; D remains ambiguous. The CDR3 contains 14 residues. Trimming cost V 0 bases and J 4 bases, with 7 bases left between them. The germline CDR1 and CDR2 sequences are SGHTA and FQGNSA. The CDR3 bases are TGTGCCAGCAGCTTAGCAGTTTGGGGAAACACCATATATTTT. Amino acids: CASSLAVWGNTIYF.

This clonotype was counted only a few times. The DNA of the CDR3 is TGCGCCAGCAGCCTCGAGGGAGGGGCAGAAGAAGCTTTCTTT. Residues: CASSLEGGAEEAFF. The V and J genes are TRBV4-1 and TRBJ1-1, with D possibly matching TRBD1 (5 bases). V was cut by 4 bases and J by 8 bases, with 17 bases left in between. Germline V gene sequence: CDR1 MGHRA, CDR2 YSYEKL. This CDR3 contains 14 residues.

In its sample, this clonotype was seen many times. The chain combines TRBV29-1 with TRBJ2-5; no clear D gene. CDR3 length: 12 residues. In germline, CDR1 is SQVTM, CDR2 ANQGSEA. V was pared by 4 bases and J by 3 bases, with 9 bases between. The CDR3 DNA reads TGCAGCGTTGTGGTAGTGAAAGAGACCCAGTACTTC. It translates to CSVVVVKETQYF.

The chain joins TRBV12-3 or TRBV12-4 to TRBJ1-1; D gene uncertain. The CDR3 has 13 residues. Trimming took off 5 bases at V and 4 bases at J, with 11 bases between the two ends. The CDR3 loop reads CASSLGFTTEAFF. CDR3 bases: TGTGCCAGCAGTCTAGGGTTCACCACTGAAGCTTTCTTT.

This chain uses TRBV12-3 or TRBV12-4 with TRBJ2-3, with TRBD2 matching 11 bases. There are 16 residues in the CDR3. Unmatched junction bases numbered 9, after V lost 5 bases and J lost 5 bases. CDR3 nucleotides: TGTGCCAGCAGTCCCATCACTAGCGGGGGAGGAGATACGCAGTATTTT. It is translated as CASSPITSGGGDTQYF.

This clonotype was seen a few times. The chain carries TRBV6-6 and TRBJ1-4, with TRBD1 identical over 11 bases. V dropped 7 bases and J dropped 5; count of bases not matched to a gene: 3. Per the germline V gene, CDR1 is MNHNY and CDR2 is SVGAGI (reference sequence). The CDR3 totals 14 residues. The CDR3 nucleotides are TGTGCCAGCACCTGGGACAGGGGGAATGAAAAACTGTTTTTT. Protein: CASTWDRGNEKLFF.

The rearrangement uses TRBV10-2 and TRBJ1-4, with 8 nucleotides matching TRBD1. In germline, CDR1 is WSHSY, CDR2 SAAADI. After removal of 5 bases from V and 0 bases from J, the junction contained 8 bases not matched to a gene. This CDR3 spans 17 amino acids. The CDR3 coding sequence is TGCGCCAGCAGTCCAGGGGGCGATTGGACAACTAATGAAAAACTGTTTTTT. It codes for CASSPGGDWTTNEKLFF.

This clonotype occurred a few times. This chain uses TRBV4-1 with TRBJ1-1, with D possibly matching TRBD1 (6 bases). The CDR3 covers 14 residues. Germline V gene lookup returns CDR1 MGHRA and CDR2 YSYEKL. With 3 bases removed from V and 10 bases from J, the gap between germline ends came to 18 bases. The CDR3 DNA is TGCGCCAGCAGCCAGGCCAGGGGCGTCCCTGGAGCTTTCTTT. Protein sequence: CASSQARGVPGAFF.